This TCR beta chain was recorded in a study of kidney transplant recipient with SARS-CoV-2 infection. This clonotype was seen many times. The germline V and J ends were trimmed by 7 bases and 4 bases, with 23 bases remaining between them. The CDR3 length is 16 residues. MiXCR was run by TCRdb on the reads, yielding one entry per CDR3 protein. The repertoire holds about 250,000 distinct CDR3 sequences, with under 30% as singletons. This receptor was taken from a young adult male patient who had COVID-19 and was a kidney transplant recipient. Some T cells may originate from the graft donor. The rearrangement uses TRBV5-3 and TRBJ1-2; no clear D. TRBV5-3 is noted as an ORF with a role that remains uncertain. Specimen: a blood sample, collected at baseline and on day 111 from a kidney transplant recipient. The CDR3 DNA sequence: TGTGCCAGAGCATCAATAGTGGTGAGAAAGACCTATGGCTACACCTTC. Its translation: CARASIVVRKTYGYTF.